The 31 T cell receptor beta chains below were found in one sample sequenced in a study of T cell responses to AZD1222 COVID-19 vaccine. The assay was immunoSEQ multiplex PCR, and TCRdb's table has in-frame clones only and misses some. This sample carries fewer than 110,000 clones, approximately 90% of them seen once, and the ten largest clones take roughly 6%. The material was peripheral blood, obtained 28 days after the second AZD1222 dose. These receptors were taken from an adult who received the AZD1222 COVID-19 vaccine.

The V and J genes are TRBV11-2 and TRBJ2-3; 12 bases map to TRBD2. The CDR3 loop spans 16 amino acids. From germline, CDR1 is SGHAT and CDR2 FQNNGV. The trim removed 0 bases at V and 5 bases at J, leaving 3 bases unmatched. The chain's CDR3 is CASSLDLAGGVDTQYF. The CDR3, as DNA: TGTGCCAGCAGCTTAGACCTAGCGGGGGGGGTAGATACGCAGTATTTT.

CDR3 amino acids: CASSSGSSGNTIYF. Here the CDR3 DNA reads TGCGCCAGCAGCTCCGGAAGCTCTGGAAACACCATATATTTT. The V gene is TRBV5-1, the J gene TRBJ1-3, with D unclear. The germline gives CDR1 SGHRS, CDR2 YFSETQ. There are 14 residues in the CDR3. Trimming shortened V by 3 bases and J by 0 bases, and 7 bases separated the two germline ends.

V gene TRBV3-1 (or the pseudogene TRBV3-2) combines with J gene TRBJ1-1; a possible D gene is TRBD1 (5 bases). Germline V gives CDR1 LGHDT, CDR2 YNNKEL (reference sequence). Trimming took 6 bases from V and 1 from J, leaving 9 bases between them. The CDR3 spans 13 residues. The CDR3 region is CASRLGQNTEAFF. The CDR3 bases are TGTGCCAGCAGACTAGGACAGAACACTGAAGCTTTCTTT.

The V and J genes are TRBV28 and TRBJ1-2; no firm D call. The V end was cut by 2 bases, the J end by 2 bases, with 12 bases between. Germline CDR1 and CDR2: MDHEN and SYDVKM. This CDR3 is 15 amino acids long. The CDR3 protein is CASSLRRELNYGYTF. The DNA of the CDR3 is TGTGCCAGCAGTTTAAGGAGGGAGTTGAACTATGGCTACACCTTC.

This chain joins TRBV18 and TRBJ1-6; 7 bases line up with TRBD1. Trimming at V came to 6 bases and at J to 7 bases, leaving 0 bases not matched to a gene. The CDR3 runs to 12 residues. CDR1 is KGHSH, CDR2 LQKENI, per germline. The CDR3 here is CASSGQNSPLHF. The CDR3 DNA reads as TGTGCCAGCTCGGGACAGAATTCACCCCTCCACTTT.

The chain uses TRBV5-1 and TRBJ1-4; D ambiguous. V was trimmed by 3 bases and J by 0 bases, leaving 9 bases between them. Germline CDR1 and CDR2: SGHRS and YFSETQ. The CDR3 is made up of 15 amino acids. The CDR3 coding sequence is TGCGCCAGCAGCTCCCAAAGGGCAACTAATGAAAAACTGTTTTTT. This encodes CASSSQRATNEKLFF.

This chain connects TRBV2 to TRBJ2-5, with 14 positions matching TRBD2. With 5 bases clipped from V and 1 base from J, the junction kept 3 bases outside the gene matches. The CDR3 sequence is 16 residues long. The germline CDR1 and CDR2 sequences are SNHLY and FYNNEI. CDR3 bases: TGTGCCAGCAGTTGGGGACTAGCGGGAGCCCAAGAGACCCAGTACTTC. This gives the protein CASSWGLAGAQETQYF.

This clone was seen only once. V gene TRBV27 combines with J gene TRBJ2-2; D is ambiguous. With 4 bases removed from V and 7 bases from J, the gap between germline ends came to 10 bases. The CDR3 spans 13 residues. Looked up from germline, CDR1 is MNHEY and CDR2 is SMNVEV (reference sequence). CDR3 residues: CASSYLRGGELFF. CDR3 bases: TGTGCCAGCAGTTACCTAAGAGGCGGGGAGCTGTTTTTT.

This chain uses TRBV30 with TRBJ1-6, with D unclear. Trimming took off 5 bases at V and 5 bases at J, with 16 bases between the two ends. The CDR3 contains 15 residues. CDR1 GTSNPN and CDR2 SVGIG come from the germline V gene (reference sequence). The CDR3 coding sequence is TGTGCCTGGCTGCACCGGTCACTCCATAATTCACCCCTCCACTTT. Translation gives CAWLHRSLHNSPLHF.

The CDR3 DNA reads TGTGCCAGCAGTTACTCGAGCTGGGCTGAAGCTTTCTTT. Residues: CASSYSSWAEAFF. The chain links TRBV6-5 to TRBJ1-1; D not certain. The CDR3 runs to 13 residues. Germline V lookup: CDR1 MNHEY, CDR2 SVGAGI. Trimming shortened V by 0 bases and J by 6 bases, and 8 bases separated the two germline ends.

The genes are TRBV9 and TRBJ1-2, with D maybe TRBD1 (5 bases). The CDR3 length is 13 residues. Trimming shortened V by 4 bases and J by 6 bases, and 13 bases separated the two germline ends. Per germline, CDR1 SGDLS and CDR2 YYNGEE. The CDR3 bases are TGTGCCAGCAGCTCCTCGGGGGGAAATGGCTACACCTTC. Its protein is CASSSSGGNGYTF.

The rearrangement uses TRBV2 and TRBJ1-2, with unresolved D. Deletions cut 11 bases from V and 0 bases from J, with 13 bases between. Per germline, CDR1 SNHLY and CDR2 FYNNEI. The length of the CDR3 is 13 residues. In nucleotides, the CDR3 is TGTGCCGAGAGGGCAGGAACTAACTATGGCTACACCTTC. This translates into CAERAGTNYGYTF. The full variable domain, completed using reference TRBV2 and TRBJ1-2, is EPEVTQTPSHQVTQMGQEVILRCVPISNHLYFYWYRQILGQKVEFLVSFYNNEISEKSEIFDDQFSVERPDGSNFTLKIRSTKLEDSAMYFCAERAGTNYGYTFGSGTRLTVV.

The chain links TRBV28 to TRBJ1-1; 8 nucleotides match TRBD1. The CDR3 totals 15 residues. Per the germline V gene, CDR1 is MDHEN and CDR2 is SYDVKM. The junction had 8 bases not matched to a gene; V was cut back by 5 bases and J by 3 bases. DNA of the CDR3: TGTGCCAGCAGTCACAGGGGGAGTAGGGACACTGAAGCTTTCTTT. It is translated as CASSHRGSRDTEAFF.

The chain is built from TRBV5-6 and TRBJ2-1; 7 bases fit TRBD1. The V segment lost 7 bases and the J segment 7 bases; nucleotides outside the gene matches: 14. There are 15 residues in the CDR3. CDR1 and CDR2 from the germline V gene are SGHDT and YYEEEE. CDR3 loop: CASYRWDSRLNEQFF. The CDR3, as DNA: TGTGCCAGCTATAGATGGGACAGTCGGCTGAATGAGCAGTTCTTC.

V is TRBV5-1 and J is TRBJ1-2; D uncertain. This CDR3 region has 13 residues. Germline V lookup: CDR1 SGHRS, CDR2 YFSETQ. V was cut by 4 bases and J by 5 bases, with 12 bases left in between. The CDR3 is CASSATPAYGYTF. As DNA, the CDR3 is TGCGCCAGCAGCGCGACACCCGCGTATGGCTACACCTTC.

The chain combines TRBV29-1 with TRBJ1-1, with unresolved D. Trimming stripped 5 bases from V and 1 base from J, with 5 bases between. The CDR3 runs 11 residues. CDR1 SQVTM and CDR2 ANQGSEA come from the germline V gene. The CDR3 loop is CSVRTNTEAFF. The CDR3 coding sequence is TGCAGCGTTAGAACGAACACTGAAGCTTTCTTT.

CDR3 bases: TGTGCCAGCAGTTACTCGGGGCAGGGTTATGGCTACACCTTC. It yields the protein CASSYSGQGYGYTF. The chain combines TRBV6-5 with TRBJ1-2; the D gene is possibly TRBD1 (5 bases). Germline V gene sequence: CDR1 MNHEY, CDR2 SVGAGI. The germline V and J ends were trimmed by 0 bases and 5 bases, with 10 bases remaining between them. This CDR3 has 14 amino acids.

As to this clone: This sample includes further DNA sequences coding for the same CDR3. V and J are TRBV29-1 and TRBJ2-1; the D is unclear. This CDR3 has 11 residues. Trimming stripped 7 bases from V and 6 bases from J, with 10 bases between. Germline lookup yields CDR1 SQVTM and CDR2 ANQGSEA. CDR3 DNA sequence: TGCAGCGGAGCCCGTGGCAATGAGCAGTTCTTC. It is translated as CSGARGNEQFF.

V usage is TRBV6-5 and J usage is TRBJ1-2; 8 nucleotides line up with TRBD1. Germline V CDR1 and CDR2: MNHEY, SVGAGI. This CDR3 has 16 residues. Losses at the gene ends were 0 bases for V and 3 bases for J; bases not matched to a gene: 6. The CDR3 is CASSYSTGVQHYGYTF. CDR3 DNA sequence: TGTGCCAGCAGTTACTCGACAGGGGTACAGCACTATGGCTACACCTTC.

J is TRBJ2-7 and V is TRBV27; the D is unclear. Germline V gene lookup returns CDR1 MNHEY and CDR2 SMNVEV (reference sequence). V dropped 8 bases and J dropped 0 bases, with 17 bases sitting between them. This CDR3 spans 15 amino acids. In nucleotides, the CDR3 is TGTGCCAGCTCCCTAGACGGCGAAAGCTCCTACGAGCAGTACTTC. Its translation: CASSLDGESSYEQYF.

This clone was observed once. The chain employs TRBV2 and TRBJ2-7, with D possibly matching TRBD1 (5 bases). V lost 8 bases and J lost 6, with 20 bases in between. This CDR3 is built from 14 residues. Germline assignment: CDR1 SNHLY and CDR2 FYNNEI. CDR3 loop: CASRGDLDSSEQYF. As DNA, the CDR3 is TGTGCCAGCCGTGGGGATTTAGACAGTAGCGAGCAGTACTTC.

The chain joins TRBV5-1 to TRBJ2-5; 14 bases map to TRBD2. The V gene end was trimmed by 5 bases and the J gene end by 1 base; junction bases not matched to a gene: 10. CDR1 and CDR2 (germline): SGHRS, YFSETQ. CDR3 length: 18 amino acids. The CDR3 coding sequence is TGCGCCAGCAGTTCCGGGACTAGCGGGAGACCTATCCAAGAGACCCAGTACTTC. This codes for CASSSGTSGRPIQETQYF.

This chain joins TRBV6-4 and TRBJ1-5; no reliable D call. The CDR3 spans 13 residues. Germline V gives CDR1 MRHNA, CDR2 SNTAGT. Between the trimmed V and J ends, which lost 4 bases and 2 bases, there was a span of 6 bases. CDR3 loop: CASSASGNQPQHF. The CDR3 DNA reads as TGTGCCAGCAGTGCGTCGGGCAATCAGCCCCAGCATTTT.

The genes are TRBV4-1 and TRBJ2-3; no clear D. Germline values: CDR1 MGHRA, CDR2 YSYEKL. Trimming removed 1 base at V and 6 bases at J, with 5 bases between. The CDR3 has 12 amino acids. The CDR3 protein is CASSQVFDTQYF. CDR3 in DNA: TGCGCCAGCAGCCAAGTTTTTGATACGCAGTATTTT.

This clone was recorded a few times. This chain uses TRBV24-1 with TRBJ1-6, with no clear D. The CDR3 extends over 11 amino acids. Germline V gives CDR1 KGHDR, CDR2 SFDVKD. V was shortened by 9 bases and J by 8 bases, with 7 bases between the two germline ends. CDR3 loop: CATPAHSPLHF. The CDR3 nucleotides read TGTGCCACCCCGGCGCATTCACCCCTCCACTTT.

This chain connects TRBV5-1 to TRBJ2-3; maybe TRBD2 (6 bases). With 0 bases removed from V and 0 bases from J, the gap between germline ends came to 17 bases. Per the germline V gene, CDR1 is SGHRS and CDR2 is YFSETQ. The CDR3 length is 18 residues. In DNA form, the CDR3 reads TGCGCCAGCAGCTTGGCTCTAGCGTCTAGTCCTAGCACAGATACGCAGTATTTT. It is translated as CASSLALASSPSTDTQYF.

The gene calls are TRBV10-3 and TRBJ2-3, with 7 bases lining up with TRBD2. CDR1 is ENHRY, CDR2 SYGVKD, per germline. The V gene end was trimmed by 7 bases and the J gene end by 0 bases; junction bases not matched to a gene: 7. The CDR3 covers 15 residues. This CDR3 is CAITPIAGSTDTQYF. CDR3 DNA sequence: TGTGCCATCACCCCGATAGCGGGCAGCACAGATACGCAGTATTTT.

The CDR3 loop is CASSYSRGPGNTIYF. In DNA form, the CDR3 reads TGTGCCAGCAGTTATTCCAGGGGACCTGGAAACACCATATATTTT. V is TRBV6-5 and J is TRBJ1-3; maybe TRBD1 (6 bases). V shed 3 bases and J shed 2 bases, with 11 bases lying between them. The CDR3 loop spans 15 amino acids. Germline assignment: CDR1 MNHEY and CDR2 SVGAGI.

V gene TRBV15 combines with J gene TRBJ2-1; TRBD1 is a possible D gene (5 bases). The germline V gene encodes CDR1 LNHNV and CDR2 YYDKDF (reference sequence). V shed 3 bases and J shed 7 bases, with 16 bases lying between them. This CDR3 has 15 residues. In DNA form, the CDR3 reads TGTGCCACCAGCAGTCCTCCAACAGGCGAGAATGAGCAGTTCTTC. Its protein product is CATSSPPTGENEQFF.

The DNA for the CDR3 is TGTGCCAGCAGCAGGGCACCCGGGACAGGGGGCTTTGGCTACACCTTC. It encodes CASSRAPGTGGFGYTF. This rearrangement joins TRBV5-4 to TRBJ1-2, with TRBD1 matching over 12 bases. V shed 4 bases, J shed 7 bases, and the junction held 11 bases outside the gene matches. CDR1 SGHNT and CDR2 YYREEE come from the germline V gene (reference sequence). The CDR3 is made up of 16 amino acids.

The rearrangement uses TRBV6-5 and TRBJ1-2; 7 bases line up with TRBD1. Unmatched junction bases numbered 12, after V lost 0 bases and J lost 8 bases. The CDR3 is 16 amino acids. Looked up from germline, CDR1 is MNHEY and CDR2 is SVGAGI. CDR3 protein: CASSYSSTGKGKGYTF. CDR3 bases: TGTGCCAGCAGTTACTCGTCGACAGGGAAAGGGAAAGGCTACACCTTC.